Listed here are 3 T cell receptor beta chains from one sample, sequenced in a study of T cell changes during pregnancy in multiple sclerosis. Profiling relied on immunoSEQ multiplex PCR, and the TCRdb table lists in-frame clones only, not all of them. The repertoire includes tens of thousands of clones, 92% of them detected once, and 2.5% to 3.5% sits in the top ten. The input for sequencing was peripheral blood, taken in the second trimester of pregnancy. The source of these receptors is a female donor in good health, enrolled as a control in a pregnancy study.

V and J are TRBV5-1 and TRBJ2-7, with 9 bases that match TRBD1. The V gene's germline CDR1 is SGHRS and CDR2 YFSETQ. The CDR3 is 13 amino acids. V lost 5 bases and J lost 5; bases outside the gene matches: 5. The CDR3, as DNA: TGCGCCAGCAGTGGGACAGGGACCCACGAGCAGTACTTC. Protein sequence: CASSGTGTHEQYF.

This chain links TRBV29-1 with TRBJ1-3; D may be TRBD1 (6 bases). Germline V gene lookup returns CDR1 SQVTM and CDR2 ANQGSEA. The CDR3 has 13 amino acids. V lost 7 bases and J 3 bases, leaving 13 bases between the germline ends. The CDR3: CSALGGLGNTIYF. For the CDR3, the DNA is TGCAGCGCCTTGGGGGGGCTTGGAAACACCATATATTTT. The complete variable domain, with remaining parts taken from reference TRBV29-1 and TRBJ1-3, reads SAVISQKPSRDICQRGTSLTIQCQVDSQVTMMFWYRQQPGQSLTLIATANQGSEATYESGFVIDKFPISRPNLTFSTLTVSNMSPEDSSIYLCSALGGLGNTIYFGEGSWLTVV.

This chain connects TRBV10-3 to TRBJ1-5, with a weak D call TRBD1 (5 bases). Germline V gene data show CDR1 as ENHRY and CDR2 as SYGVKD. The CDR3 length is 15 residues. V was pared by 10 bases and J by 6 bases, with 22 bases between. The CDR3 coding sequence is TGTGCCACCCAAGGGGTAGGTTCTATCTCTCAGCCCCAGCATTTT. As protein: CATQGVGSISQPQHF.